This is a list of T cell receptor beta chains from one sample in a study of cytomegalovirus exposure and HLA in healthy donors. Sequencing used immunoSEQ multiplex PCR; TCRdb keeps in-frame clones, though not all of them. The sample has some 80,000 clones; roughly 94% are singletons. What was sequenced was PBMCs. Receptors were obtained from a woman aged 18 to 35 in good health and CMV-seronegative. Both conserved end residues are part of each CDR3. A D gene is named only where the DNA matches it firmly. Not all rows give a size; the values are once, few, many and, for expanded clones, a class.

clone_size j_call d_call v_call cdr3_aa cdr3_nt
- TRBJ1-2 - TRBV4-3 CASSQDTSGYGYTF TGCGCCAGCAGCCAAGATACCTCGGGGTATGGCTACACCTTC
- TRBJ2-7 - TRBV9 CASSVGSSSSYEQYF TGTGCCAGCAGCGTAGGCTCTAGCTCCTCCTACGAGCAGTACTTC
- TRBJ2-5 - TRBV4-1 CASSQDRETQYF TGCGCCAGCAGCCAAGATCGTGAGACCCAGTACTTC
- TRBJ2-7 TRBD2 TRBV18 CASSPGLAGAEEQYF TGTGCCAGCTCCCCAGGACTAGCGGGAGCTGAGGAGCAGTACTTC
- TRBJ2-7 - TRBV4-2 CASSQGGTSYHEQYF TGTGCCAGCAGCCAAGGGGGGACAAGTTACCACGAGCAGTACTTC
- TRBJ2-3 - TRBV4-3 CASSPDSHGKPNTQYF TGCGCCAGCAGCCCGGACAGTCATGGGAAACCGAATACGCAGTATTTT
- TRBJ2-5 - TRBV6-6 CASSRQRGETQYF TGTGCCAGCAGCCGTCAAAGGGGGGAGACCCAGTACTTC
- TRBJ2-5 - TRBV4-3 CASSQDGGQWETQYF TGCGCCAGCAGCCAAGACGGGGGGCAGTGGGAGACCCAGTACTTC
once TRBJ2-5 TRBD2 TRBV11-2 CAPWDGGTFYQETQYF TGTGCCCCCTGGGACGGGGGGACCTTTTACCAAGAGACCCAGTACTTC
- TRBJ2-2 - TRBV2 CASSGGQGELFF TGTGCCAGCAGCGGCGGACAGGGGGAGCTGTTTTTT
- TRBJ2-3 TRBD2 TRBV5-1 CASSPPTSGGITDTQYF TGCGCCAGCAGCCCTCCGACTAGCGGGGGGATCACAGATACGCAGTATTTT
- TRBJ2-3 - TRBV6-1 CASPARAGTDTQYF TGTGCCAGCCCGGCTAGGGCAGGGACAGATACGCAGTATTTT
- TRBJ1-6 - TRBV15 CATSSGDSPLHF TGTGCCACCAGCTCAGGGGATTCACCCCTCCACTTT
- TRBJ2-7 - TRBV7-2 CASSFTIGAYEQYF TGTGCCAGCAGCTTTACCATCGGTGCCTACGAGCAGTACTTC
- TRBJ2-7 TRBD2 TRBV6-1 CASSEKIGLAGGIYSYEQYF TGTGCCAGCAGTGAAAAGATCGGACTAGCGGGGGGGATCTATTCCTACGAGCAGTACTTC
- TRBJ2-3 - TRBV5-1 CASSPPGSGGDTQYF TGCGCCAGCAGCCCCCCCGGGAGTGGAGGGGATACGCAGTATTTT
once TRBJ2-3 - TRBV5-4 CASSPRGVGNTQYF TGTGCCAGCAGCCCCCGGGGTGTAGGGAATACGCAGTATTTT
- TRBJ1-1 TRBD1 TRBV30 CAWRMTGGQLNTEAFF TGTGCCTGGAGGATGACAGGGGGACAGTTGAACACTGAAGCTTTCTTT
- TRBJ1-5 - TRBV2 CASSPREGGNQPQHF TGTGCCAGCAGCCCCAGGGAAGGTGGCAATCAGCCCCAGCATTTT
once TRBJ2-7 - TRBV30 CAWSLTGFYEQYF TGTGCCTGGAGCCTCACAGGGTTCTACGAGCAGTACTTC
- TRBJ2-7 TRBD1 TRBV4-1 CASRGTGAYEQYF TGCGCCAGCAGGGGGACAGGGGCCTACGAGCAGTACTTC
many TRBJ1-1 - TRBV6-7 CARSTGRAEAFF TGTGCCAGGAGTACAGGGAGAGCTGAAGCTTTCTTT
- TRBJ2-2 TRBD2 TRBV7-9 CASSFASGRNTGELFF TGTGCCAGCAGCTTCGCTAGCGGGAGGAACACCGGGGAGCTGTTTTTT
- TRBJ2-3 - TRBV9 CASSARVISTDTQYF TGTGCCAGCAGCGCTCGGGTTATAAGCACAGATACGCAGTATTTT
- TRBJ2-3 - TRBV11-3 CASSRGELDTQYF TGTGCCAGCAGCCGCGGGGAATTGGATACGCAGTATTTT
- TRBJ1-6 - TRBV4-3 CASSQDYTSSGNSPLHF TGCGCCAGCAGCCAAGATTACACATCCTCGGGTAATTCACCCCTCCACTTT
- TRBJ2-1 - TRBV7-2 CASSLNTGSQQFF TGTGCCAGCAGCTTAAACACGGGATCCCAGCAGTTCTTC
- TRBJ1-5 TRBD1 TRBV4-3 CASSQDRAGGGQPQHF TGCGCCAGCAGCCAAGATAGGGCAGGGGGCGGTCAGCCCCAGCATTTT
- TRBJ1-1 - TRBV18 CASSPVPGNAEAFF TGTGCCAGCTCACCGGTCCCAGGGAACGCTGAAGCTTTCTTT
- TRBJ1-1 - TRBV18 CASSPTDRPLVAFF TGTGCCAGCTCACCAACCGACAGACCCCTTGTAGCTTTCTTT
- TRBJ1-2 TRBD1 TRBV5-4 CASSWDRVTYGYTF TGTGCCAGCAGCTGGGACAGGGTCACCTATGGCTACACCTTC